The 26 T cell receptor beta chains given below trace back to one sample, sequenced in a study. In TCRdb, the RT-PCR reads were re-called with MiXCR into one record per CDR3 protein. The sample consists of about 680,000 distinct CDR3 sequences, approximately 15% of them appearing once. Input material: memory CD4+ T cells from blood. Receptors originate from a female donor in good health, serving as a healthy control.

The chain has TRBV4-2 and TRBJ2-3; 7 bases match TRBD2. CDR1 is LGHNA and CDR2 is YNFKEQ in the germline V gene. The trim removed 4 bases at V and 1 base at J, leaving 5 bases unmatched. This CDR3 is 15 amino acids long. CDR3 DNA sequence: TGTGCCAGCAGCCGGGAGGGCCGGGGCACAGATACGCAGTATTTT. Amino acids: CASSREGRGTDTQYF.

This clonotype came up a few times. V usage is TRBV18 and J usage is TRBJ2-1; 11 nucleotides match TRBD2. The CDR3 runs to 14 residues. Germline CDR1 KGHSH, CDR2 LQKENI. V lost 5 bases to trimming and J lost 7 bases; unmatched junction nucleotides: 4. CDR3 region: CASSATSGRNEQFF. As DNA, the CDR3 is TGTGCCAGCTCAGCTACTAGCGGGAGAAATGAGCAGTTCTTC. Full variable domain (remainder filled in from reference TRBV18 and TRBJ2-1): NAGVMQNPRHLVRRRGQEARLRCSPMKGHSHVYWYRQLPEEGLKFMVYLQKENIIDESGMPKERFSAEFPKEGPSILRIQQVVRGDSAAYFCASSATSGRNEQFFGPGTRLTVL.

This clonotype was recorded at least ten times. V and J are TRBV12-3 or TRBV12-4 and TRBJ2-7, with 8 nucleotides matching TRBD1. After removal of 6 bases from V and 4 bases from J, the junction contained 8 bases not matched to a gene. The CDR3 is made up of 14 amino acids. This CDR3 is CASRTQGALYEQYF. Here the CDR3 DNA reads TGTGCCAGCAGAACCCAGGGGGCGCTGTACGAGCAGTACTTC.

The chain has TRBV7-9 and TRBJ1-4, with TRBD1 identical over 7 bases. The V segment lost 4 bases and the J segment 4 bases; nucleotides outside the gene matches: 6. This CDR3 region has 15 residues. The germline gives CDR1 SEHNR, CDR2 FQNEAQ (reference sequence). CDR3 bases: TGTGCCAGCAGCTCCGGGACAGATCGTAATGAAAAACTGTTTTTT. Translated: CASSSGTDRNEKLFF.

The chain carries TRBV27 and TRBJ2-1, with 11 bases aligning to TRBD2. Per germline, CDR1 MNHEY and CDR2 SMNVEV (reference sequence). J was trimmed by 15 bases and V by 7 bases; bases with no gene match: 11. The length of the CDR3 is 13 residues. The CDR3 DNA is TGTGCCAGCATGCTAGCGGGAGGCTCGTATCTGTTCTTC. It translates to CASMLAGGSYLFF.

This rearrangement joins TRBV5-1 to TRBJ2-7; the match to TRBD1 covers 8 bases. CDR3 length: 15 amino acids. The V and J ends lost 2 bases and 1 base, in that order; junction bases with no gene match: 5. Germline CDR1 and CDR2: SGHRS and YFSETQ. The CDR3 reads CASSFRRQGSYEQYF. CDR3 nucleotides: TGCGCCAGCAGCTTTAGAAGACAGGGGTCCTACGAGCAGTACTTC.

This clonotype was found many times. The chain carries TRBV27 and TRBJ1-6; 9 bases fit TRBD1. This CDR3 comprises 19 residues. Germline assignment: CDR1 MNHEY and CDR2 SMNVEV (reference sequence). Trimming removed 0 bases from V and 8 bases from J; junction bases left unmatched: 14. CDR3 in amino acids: CASSLSWTGTGGGYSPLHF. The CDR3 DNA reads TGTGCCAGCAGTTTATCCTGGACGGGTACAGGGGGCGGGTATTCACCCCTCCACTTT.

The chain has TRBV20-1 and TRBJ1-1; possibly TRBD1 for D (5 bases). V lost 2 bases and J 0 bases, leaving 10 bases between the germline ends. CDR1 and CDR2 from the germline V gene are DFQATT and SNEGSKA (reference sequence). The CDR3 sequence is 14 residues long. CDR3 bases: TGCAGTGCTAGACGACAGCTACTGAACACTGAAGCTTTCTTT. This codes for CSARRQLLNTEAFF.

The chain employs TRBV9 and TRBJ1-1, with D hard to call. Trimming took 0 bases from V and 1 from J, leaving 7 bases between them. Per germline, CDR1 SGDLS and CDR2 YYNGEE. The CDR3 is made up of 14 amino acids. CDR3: CASSVVGRNTEAFF. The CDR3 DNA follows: TGTGCCAGCAGCGTAGTAGGGAGGAACACTGAAGCTTTCTTT.

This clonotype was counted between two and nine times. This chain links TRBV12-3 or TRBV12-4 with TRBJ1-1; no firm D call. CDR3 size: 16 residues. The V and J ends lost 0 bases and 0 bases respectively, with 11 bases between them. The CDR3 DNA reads TGTGCCAGCAGTTTAGCCGCCAGAGCCATGAACACTGAAGCTTTCTTT. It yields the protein CASSLAARAMNTEAFF.

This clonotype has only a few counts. CDR3 sequence: CSAREGGSGNTIYF. In DNA, the CDR3 is TGCAGTGCCCGGGAGGGGGGCTCTGGAAACACCATATATTTT. The gene calls are TRBV20-1 and TRBJ1-3; TRBD1 might be the D (6 bases). V lost 6 bases and J 0 bases, leaving 12 bases between the germline ends. This CDR3 region has 14 residues. Germline V gene data show CDR1 as DFQATT and CDR2 as SNEGSKA (reference sequence).

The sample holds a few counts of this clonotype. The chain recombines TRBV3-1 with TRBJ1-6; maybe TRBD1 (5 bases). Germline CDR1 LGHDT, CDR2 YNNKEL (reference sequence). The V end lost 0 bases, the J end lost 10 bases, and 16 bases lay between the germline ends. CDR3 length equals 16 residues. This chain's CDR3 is CASSQDRGLGGSPLHF. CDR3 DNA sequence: TGTGCCAGCAGCCAAGACCGGGGGTTGGGAGGATCACCCCTCCACTTT.

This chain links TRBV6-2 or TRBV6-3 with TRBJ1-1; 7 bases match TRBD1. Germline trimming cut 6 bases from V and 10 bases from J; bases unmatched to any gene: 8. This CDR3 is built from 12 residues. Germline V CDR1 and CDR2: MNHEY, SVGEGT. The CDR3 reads CASRRSTGRAFF. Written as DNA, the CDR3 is TGTGCCAGCAGACGATCGACAGGGAGAGCTTTCTTT.

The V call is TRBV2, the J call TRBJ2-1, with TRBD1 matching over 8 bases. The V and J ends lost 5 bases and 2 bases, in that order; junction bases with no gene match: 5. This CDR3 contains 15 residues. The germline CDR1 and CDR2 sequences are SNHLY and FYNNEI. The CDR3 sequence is CASSLDRAPYNEQFF. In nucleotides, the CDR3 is TGTGCCAGCAGTCTGGACAGGGCCCCCTACAATGAGCAGTTCTTC. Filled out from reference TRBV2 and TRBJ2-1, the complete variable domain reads EPEVTQTPSHQVTQMGQEVILRCVPISNHLYFYWYRQILGQKVEFLVSFYNNEISEKSEIFDDQFSVERPDGSNFTLKIRSTKLEDSAMYFCASSLDRAPYNEQFFGPGTRLTVL.

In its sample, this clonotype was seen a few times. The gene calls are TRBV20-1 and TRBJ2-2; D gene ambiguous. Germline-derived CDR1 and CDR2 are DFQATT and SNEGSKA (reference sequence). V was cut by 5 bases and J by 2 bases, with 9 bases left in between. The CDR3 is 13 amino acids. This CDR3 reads CSALGLNTGELFF. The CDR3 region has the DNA TGCAGTGCTCTCGGCCTAAACACCGGGGAGCTGTTTTTT.

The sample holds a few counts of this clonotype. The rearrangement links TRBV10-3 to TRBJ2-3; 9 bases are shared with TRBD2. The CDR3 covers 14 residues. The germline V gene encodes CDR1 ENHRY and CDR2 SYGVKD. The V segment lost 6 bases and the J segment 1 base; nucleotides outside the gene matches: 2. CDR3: CAIRIAGGTDTQYF. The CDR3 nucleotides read TGTGCCATCAGAATAGCGGGAGGCACAGATACGCAGTATTTT.

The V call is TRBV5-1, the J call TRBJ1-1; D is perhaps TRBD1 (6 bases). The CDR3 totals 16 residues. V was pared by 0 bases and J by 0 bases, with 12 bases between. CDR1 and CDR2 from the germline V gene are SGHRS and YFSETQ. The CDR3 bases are TGCGCCAGCAGCTTGGGGCAGGGGTCCATGAACACTGAAGCTTTCTTT. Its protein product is CASSLGQGSMNTEAFF.

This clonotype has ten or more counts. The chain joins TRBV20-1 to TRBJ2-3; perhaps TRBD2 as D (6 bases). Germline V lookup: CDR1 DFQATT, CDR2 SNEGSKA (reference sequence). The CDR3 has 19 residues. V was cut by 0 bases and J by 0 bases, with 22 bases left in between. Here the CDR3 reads CSARDSRTPAGSSTDTQYF. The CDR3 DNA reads TGCAGTGCTAGAGATAGTAGGACCCCAGCGGGCTCTAGCACAGATACGCAGTATTTT.

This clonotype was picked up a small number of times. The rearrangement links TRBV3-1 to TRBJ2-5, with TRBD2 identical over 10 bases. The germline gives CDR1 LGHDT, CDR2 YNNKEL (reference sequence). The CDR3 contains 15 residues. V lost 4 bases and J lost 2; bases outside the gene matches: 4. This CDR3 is CASSRTSGAQETQYF. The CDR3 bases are TGTGCCAGCAGCCGGACTAGCGGAGCACAAGAGACCCAGTACTTC.

The CDR3 nucleotides are TGTGCCAGCAGTTTATCGCCACTTATGAACACTGAAGCTTTCTTT. Its protein product is CASSLSPLMNTEAFF. The genes are TRBV27 and TRBJ1-1, with no clear D. This CDR3 is built from 15 residues. Trimming left V 0 bases short and J 0 bases short, with 8 bases between. Germline V gene data show CDR1 as MNHEY and CDR2 as SMNVEV (reference sequence).

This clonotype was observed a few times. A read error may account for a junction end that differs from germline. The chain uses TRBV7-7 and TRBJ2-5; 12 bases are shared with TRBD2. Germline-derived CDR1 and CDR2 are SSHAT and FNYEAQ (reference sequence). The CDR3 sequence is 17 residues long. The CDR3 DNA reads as TGTGCTAGCAGCCCCGTGCAACTAGCGGGAGGCTGGGAGACCCAGTACTTC. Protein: CASSPVQLAGGWETQYF.

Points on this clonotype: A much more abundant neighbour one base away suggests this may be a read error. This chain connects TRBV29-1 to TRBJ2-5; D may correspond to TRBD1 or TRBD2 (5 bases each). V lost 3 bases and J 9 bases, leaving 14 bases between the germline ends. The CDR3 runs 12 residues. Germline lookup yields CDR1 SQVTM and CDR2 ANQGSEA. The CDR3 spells CSVDQLGESQYF. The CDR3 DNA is TGCAGCGTTGATCAGTTGGGGGAGTCCCAGTACTTC.

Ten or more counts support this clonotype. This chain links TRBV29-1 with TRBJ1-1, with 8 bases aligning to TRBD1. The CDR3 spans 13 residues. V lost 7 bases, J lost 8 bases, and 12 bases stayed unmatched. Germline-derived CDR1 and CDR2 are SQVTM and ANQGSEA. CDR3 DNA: TGCAGCGCCGTCGGACAGGGTGGGATGGAAGCTTTCTTT. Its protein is CSAVGQGGMEAFF.

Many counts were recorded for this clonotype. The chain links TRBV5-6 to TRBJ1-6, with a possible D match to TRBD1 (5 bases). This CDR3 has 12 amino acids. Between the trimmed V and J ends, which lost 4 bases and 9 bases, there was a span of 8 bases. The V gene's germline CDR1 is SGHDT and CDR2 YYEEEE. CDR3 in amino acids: CASSRDGSPLHF. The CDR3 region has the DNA TGTGCCAGCAGCCGGGACGGTTCACCCCTCCACTTT.

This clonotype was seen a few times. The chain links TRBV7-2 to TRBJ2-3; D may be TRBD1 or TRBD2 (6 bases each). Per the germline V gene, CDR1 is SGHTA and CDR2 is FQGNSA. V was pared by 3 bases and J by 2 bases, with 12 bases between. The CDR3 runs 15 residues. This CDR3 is CASSFGGSFTDTQYF. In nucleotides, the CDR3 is TGTGCCAGCAGCTTCGGGGGCAGCTTCACAGATACGCAGTATTTT. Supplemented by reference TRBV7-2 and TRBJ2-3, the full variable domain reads GAGVSQSPSNKVTEKGKDVELRCDPISGHTALYWYRQSLGQGLEFLIYFQGNSAPDKSGLPSDRFSAERTGGSVSTLTIQRTQQEDSAVYLCASSFGGSFTDTQYFGPGTRLTVL.

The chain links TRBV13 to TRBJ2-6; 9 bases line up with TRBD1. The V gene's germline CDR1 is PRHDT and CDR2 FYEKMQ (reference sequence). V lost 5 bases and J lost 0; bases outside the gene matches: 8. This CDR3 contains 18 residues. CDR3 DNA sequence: TGTGCCAGCAGCCCGAGGACAGGGGCGGGCTCTGGGGCCAACGTCCTGACTTTC. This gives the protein CASSPRTGAGSGANVLTF.